Below are 29 T cell receptor beta chains sequenced from a single sample in a study of T cell changes during pregnancy in multiple sclerosis. This table comes from immunoSEQ multiplex PCR, and its TCRdb copy is limited to in-frame clones, with some not included. The profile shows 65,000 to 80,000 clones, 93% of them singletons. The material was peripheral blood, obtained in the second trimester of pregnancy. The receptors derive from a female donor with multiple sclerosis, enrolled in a pregnancy study.

V is TRBV19 and J is TRBJ2-7; no definite D call. CDR3 length: 13 residues. Germline values: CDR1 LNHDA, CDR2 SQIVND (reference sequence). V lost 3 bases and J 2 bases, leaving 8 bases between the germline ends. DNA of the CDR3: TGTGCCAGTAGTATGGGCCCCCCCTACGAGCAGTACTTC. Its protein product is CASSMGPPYEQYF.

The chain has TRBV25-1 and TRBJ2-3; perhaps TRBD2 as D (6 bases). Germline V gives CDR1 MGHDK, CDR2 SYGVNS. V shed 3 bases and J shed 4 bases, with 20 bases lying between them. The CDR3 is made up of 17 amino acids. CDR3 sequence reads: CASSDPLALLNADTQYF. CDR3 sequence (DNA): TGTGCCAGCAGTGATCCACTAGCCCTTCTAAACGCAGATACGCAGTATTTT. The full variable domain, completed using reference TRBV25-1 and TRBJ2-3, is EADIYQTPRYLVIGTGKKITLECSQTMGHDKMYWYQQDPGMELHLIHYSYGVNSTEKGDLSSESTVSRIRTEHFPLTLESARPSHTSQYLCASSDPLALLNADTQYFGPGTRLTVL.

The CDR3 nucleotides are TGTGCCAGCAGCCAAAGCTTTGGAGCCGGGACTAGCGGGGAAGCTTACAATGAGCAGTTCTTC. Its translation: CASSQSFGAGTSGEAYNEQFF. This rearrangement joins TRBV14 to TRBJ2-1, with TRBD2 matching 13 bases. Germline CDR1 is SGHDN and CDR2 is FVKESK. V lost 2 bases to trimming and J lost 4 bases; unmatched junction nucleotides: 17. The CDR3 sequence is 21 residues long.

The rearrangement joins TRBV27 to TRBJ2-1; 10 bases match TRBD2. CDR1 MNHEY and CDR2 SMNVEV come from the germline V gene (reference sequence). The CDR3 runs 15 residues. V dropped 6 bases and J dropped 5; count of bases not matched to a gene: 7. CDR3 coding DNA: TGTGCCAGCAGGCTTGTAGCGGGGGGTGACAATGAGCAGTTCTTC. Its protein product is CASRLVAGGDNEQFF.

Only one count was recorded for this clone. The J gene is TRBJ2-2, the V gene TRBV29-1; no definite D call. V dropped 5 bases and J dropped 8 bases, with 9 bases sitting between them. Germline values: CDR1 SQVTM, CDR2 ANQGSEA. The CDR3 runs to 11 residues. This CDR3 reads CSVIEAGELFF. The CDR3, as DNA: TGCAGCGTTATTGAAGCGGGGGAGCTGTTTTTT.

The chain employs TRBV7-8 and TRBJ1-2, with 8 bases matching TRBD1. The trim removed 5 bases at V and 3 bases at J, leaving 5 bases unmatched. Per germline, CDR1 SGHVS and CDR2 FQNEAQ. The CDR3 length is 14 residues. CDR3 amino acids: CASSPETGDYGYTF. The CDR3 nucleotides read TGTGCCAGCAGCCCCGAGACAGGGGACTATGGCTACACCTTC.

This clone was recorded once. J is TRBJ1-2 and V is TRBV28; D is perhaps TRBD1 (5 bases). The length of the CDR3 is 13 residues. Germline loops: CDR1 MDHEN, CDR2 SYDVKM. V was trimmed by 6 bases and J by 7 bases, leaving 15 bases between them. The CDR3 DNA reads as TGTGCCAGCAGCGCGGGGGGGGGTGGTGGCTACACCTTC. Protein product: CASSAGGGGGYTF.

The rearrangement uses TRBV15 and TRBJ2-1; TRBD2 matches at 14 bases. J gave up 7 bases and V 7 bases, and 12 bases lay outside the gene matches. Per germline, CDR1 LNHNV and CDR2 YYDKDF (reference sequence). The CDR3 loop spans 17 amino acids. CDR3 loop: CATTDWGTSGGHNEQFF. CDR3 in DNA: TGTGCCACCACCGATTGGGGGACTAGCGGGGGCCATAATGAGCAGTTCTTC.

This clone was detected only once. The gene calls are TRBV2 and TRBJ2-7; 7 nucleotides align to TRBD2. The trim removed 8 bases at V and 3 bases at J, leaving 10 bases unmatched. Germline values: CDR1 SNHLY, CDR2 FYNNEI. CDR3 length equals 14 residues. This CDR3 reads CASGEGFSGYEQYF. Written as DNA, the CDR3 is TGTGCCAGCGGGGAGGGGTTTTCAGGCTACGAGCAGTACTTC.

The rearrangement links TRBV5-6 to TRBJ2-5, with D tentatively TRBD2 (5 bases). In germline, CDR1 is SGHDT, CDR2 YYEEEE. The CDR3 contains 12 residues. Trimming pared 2 bases from V and 7 bases from J, leaving 9 bases between. The DNA for the CDR3 is TGTGCCAGCAGCTTAGGGAGCGGGACCCAGTACTTC. Protein product: CASSLGSGTQYF. The variable domain in full, with the rest retrieved from reference TRBV5-6 and TRBJ2-5, is DAGVTQSPTHLIKTRGQQVTLRCSPKSGHDTVSWYQQALGQGPQFIFQYYEEEERQRGNFPDRFSGHQFPNYSSELNVNALLLGDSALYLCASSLGSGTQYFGPGTRLLVL.

The rearrangement joins TRBV6-5 to TRBJ2-3, with a possible D match to TRBD1 (5 bases). Trimming pared 6 bases from V and 0 bases from J, leaving 13 bases between. CDR1 and CDR2 (germline): MNHEY, SVGAGI. The length of the CDR3 is 15 residues. CDR3 loop: CASRVRQLSTDTQYF. The CDR3 nucleotides read TGTGCCAGCAGGGTTCGACAGTTGAGCACAGATACGCAGTATTTT.

The chain combines TRBV19 with TRBJ2-7; perhaps TRBD2 as D (5 bases). V dropped 2 bases and J dropped 2 bases, with 16 bases sitting between them. The CDR3 is made up of 16 amino acids. The germline gives CDR1 LNHDA, CDR2 SQIVND (reference sequence). CDR3 nucleotide sequence: TGTGCCAGTAGTATAAATGGGCAGGACTGGACCTACGAGCAGTACTTC. Its protein is CASSINGQDWTYEQYF.

This chain uses TRBV7-8 with TRBJ2-3; D possibly corresponds to TRBD2 (6 bases). V shed 8 bases and J shed 0 bases, with 9 bases lying between them. This CDR3 spans 13 amino acids. Germline CDR1 SGHVS, CDR2 FQNEAQ. This CDR3 reads CASWAGSTDTQYF. As DNA, the CDR3 is TGTGCCAGCTGGGCGGGGAGCACAGATACGCAGTATTTT.

J is TRBJ2-1 and V is TRBV25-1, with a tentative D call TRBD2 (7 bases). V gave up 3 bases and J gave up 15 bases, with 18 bases separating them. CDR1 and CDR2 (germline): MGHDK, SYGVNS. This CDR3 comprises 13 residues. The CDR3: CASSEGEGVQGFF. CDR3 nucleotides: TGTGCCAGCAGTGAGGGGGAGGGGGTCCAGGGGTTCTTC.

CDR3: CASTTGRGLALYEQYF. The CDR3 DNA reads as TGTGCCAGCACCACAGGGAGAGGGCTGGCCCTCTACGAGCAGTACTTC. The J gene is TRBJ2-7, the V gene TRBV7-9; tentatively, D is TRBD1 (6 bases). CDR1 is SEHNR and CDR2 is FQNEAQ in the germline V gene (reference sequence). The CDR3 runs to 16 residues. V was trimmed by 7 bases and J by 3 bases, leaving 22 bases between them.

The rearrangement links TRBV11-2 to TRBJ1-2; D is unresolved. Trimming stripped 1 base from V and 6 bases from J, with 9 bases between. Per germline, CDR1 SGHAT and CDR2 FQNNGV. This CDR3 spans 13 amino acids. CDR3 sequence (DNA): TGTGCCAGCAGCTTAGCGCCTTCGGATGGCTACACCTTC. As protein: CASSLAPSDGYTF.

The rearrangement links TRBV7-9 to TRBJ2-1, with D uncertain. This CDR3 has 15 amino acids. Germline V gene data show CDR1 as SEHNR and CDR2 as FQNEAQ (reference sequence). The ends were cut back, 1 base at V and 8 bases at J, with 15 bases in the middle. This chain's CDR3 is CASSLVLSGRHEQFF. The CDR3 DNA sequence: TGTGCCAGCAGCTTAGTACTCTCGGGTCGGCATGAGCAGTTCTTC.

The chain recombines TRBV27 with TRBJ2-7, with 8 bases lining up with TRBD2. V dropped 5 bases and J dropped 4; count of bases not matched to a gene: 10. There are 15 residues in the CDR3. In germline, CDR1 is MNHEY, CDR2 SMNVEV (reference sequence). The CDR3 DNA reads TGTGCCAGCAGTCTCCGGGGCAGCGGGGGATACGAGCAGTACTTC. Translation gives CASSLRGSGGYEQYF.

CDR3 sequence reads: CASSWAGSTDTQYF. The CDR3, as DNA: TGTGCCAGCAGTTGGGCGGGGAGCACAGATACGCAGTATTTT. The chain couples TRBV27 to TRBJ2-3; possible D gene TRBD2, 6 bases. The germline V and J ends were trimmed by 4 bases and 0 bases, with 8 bases remaining between them. Germline CDR1 is MNHEY and CDR2 is SMNVEV (reference sequence). This CDR3 spans 14 amino acids.

The chain has TRBV7-8 and TRBJ2-7, with TRBD1 matching over 9 bases. V shed 4 bases, J shed 3 bases, and the junction held 4 bases outside the gene matches. Germline assignment: CDR1 SGHVS and CDR2 FQNEAQ. The CDR3 extends over 14 amino acids. The chain's CDR3 is CASSSGTGNYEQYF. CDR3 nucleotide sequence: TGTGCCAGCAGCTCCGGGACAGGGAACTACGAGCAGTACTTC.

This clone was recorded only once. The rearrangement joins TRBV1 to TRBJ1-5; the table's D call of TRBD1 was not tested on the DNA. TRBV1 represents a pseudogene. The CDR3 contains 17 residues. CDR3 in DNA: TGCACCAGCAGCCAAGATCCGGACAGATATAGCAATCAGCCCCAGCATTTT. Protein: CTSSQDPDRYSNQPQHF.

This chain uses TRBV2 with TRBJ2-2, with D maybe TRBD1 (5 bases). V was shortened by 2 bases and J by 7 bases, with 17 bases between the two germline ends. CDR1 SNHLY and CDR2 FYNNEI come from the germline V gene. This CDR3 comprises 16 residues. The CDR3 loop is CASSEHRTSSSGELFF. Here the CDR3 DNA reads TGTGCCAGCAGTGAACACAGGACCTCCTCAAGCGGGGAGCTGTTTTTT.

The rearrangement joins TRBV7-9 to TRBJ2-2; TRBD2 matches 14 bases. With 4 bases clipped from V and 3 bases from J, the junction kept 1 base outside the gene matches. The CDR3 has 16 amino acids. Germline CDR1 reads SEHNR; CDR2 reads FQNEAQ (reference sequence). CDR3 region: CASSSTSGGDTGELFF. DNA of the CDR3: TGTGCCAGCAGCTCGACTAGCGGGGGGGACACCGGGGAGCTGTTTTTT.

This clone was seen a single time. The chain employs TRBV2 and TRBJ1-2; a possible D gene is TRBD1 (5 bases). Germline loops: CDR1 SNHLY, CDR2 FYNNEI. The V end lost 8 bases, the J end lost 10 bases, and 17 bases lay between the germline ends. This CDR3 spans 12 amino acids. The CDR3 here is CASRGNAGTYTF. In DNA form, the CDR3 reads TGTGCCAGCCGGGGGAACGCTGGAACCTACACCTTC. Complete variable domain (other parts from reference TRBV2 and TRBJ1-2): EPEVTQTPSHQVTQMGQEVILRCVPISNHLYFYWYRQILGQKVEFLVSFYNNEISEKSEIFDDQFSVERPDGSNFTLKIRSTKLEDSAMYFCASRGNAGTYTFGSGTRLTVV.

This clone was observed once. This sequence joins TRBV5-1 and TRBJ1-2, with a possible D match to TRBD1 (5 bases). Germline V gives CDR1 SGHRS, CDR2 YFSETQ. CDR3 length equals 13 residues. Deletions cut 0 bases from V and 6 bases from J, with 9 bases between. CDR3 bases: TGCGCCAGCAGCTTGGCCGGGGGGGATGGCTACACCTTC. Its protein product is CASSLAGGDGYTF.

The chain employs TRBV29-1 and TRBJ1-2; 8 positions agree with TRBD1. The CDR3 extends over 14 amino acids. V lost 5 bases and J lost 4; bases outside the gene matches: 9. The germline CDR1 and CDR2 sequences are SQVTM and ANQGSEA. The CDR3 sequence is CSVTTGGMGYGYTF. The CDR3 coding sequence is TGCAGCGTTACCACAGGGGGTATGGGCTATGGCTACACCTTC.

The J gene is TRBJ2-7, the V gene TRBV25-1; D possibly corresponds to TRBD1 (5 bases). The germline V gene has CDR1 MGHDK and CDR2 SYGVNS. The CDR3 is 14 amino acids. V lost 5 bases and J lost 5, with 16 bases in between. The CDR3 coding sequence is TGTGCCAGCAGTCCCCTGGGGCGGTTTCACGAGCAGTACTTC. Translation: CASSPLGRFHEQYF.

This chain links TRBV11-3 with TRBJ2-7; 7 bases map to TRBD2. V lost 2 bases and J lost 4; bases outside the gene matches: 2. The germline gives CDR1 SGHNT, CDR2 YENEEA. The CDR3 sequence is 13 residues long. The chain's CDR3 is CASSLQRGYEQYF. For the CDR3, the DNA is TGTGCCAGCAGCTTACAGCGGGGATACGAGCAGTACTTC.

The chain combines TRBV9 with TRBJ2-1; tentative D call: TRBD2 (6 bases). The CDR3 contains 11 residues. In germline, CDR1 is SGDLS, CDR2 YYNGEE. Trimming took 3 bases from V and 14 from J, leaving 12 bases between them. CDR3 DNA sequence: TGTGCCAGCAGCGGGACTACCCAGAAGTTCTTC. Residues: CASSGTTQKFF.